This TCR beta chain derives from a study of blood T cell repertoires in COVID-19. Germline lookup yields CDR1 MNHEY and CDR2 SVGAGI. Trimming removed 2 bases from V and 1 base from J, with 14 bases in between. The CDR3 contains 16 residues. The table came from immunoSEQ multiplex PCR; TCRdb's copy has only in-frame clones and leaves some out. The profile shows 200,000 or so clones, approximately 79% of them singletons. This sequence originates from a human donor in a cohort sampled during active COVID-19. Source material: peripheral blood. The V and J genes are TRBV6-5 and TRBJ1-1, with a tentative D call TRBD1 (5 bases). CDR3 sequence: CASSYPGRTGNTEAFF. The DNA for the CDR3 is TGTGCCAGCAGTTACCCAGGACGCACAGGGAACACTGAAGCTTTCTTT.